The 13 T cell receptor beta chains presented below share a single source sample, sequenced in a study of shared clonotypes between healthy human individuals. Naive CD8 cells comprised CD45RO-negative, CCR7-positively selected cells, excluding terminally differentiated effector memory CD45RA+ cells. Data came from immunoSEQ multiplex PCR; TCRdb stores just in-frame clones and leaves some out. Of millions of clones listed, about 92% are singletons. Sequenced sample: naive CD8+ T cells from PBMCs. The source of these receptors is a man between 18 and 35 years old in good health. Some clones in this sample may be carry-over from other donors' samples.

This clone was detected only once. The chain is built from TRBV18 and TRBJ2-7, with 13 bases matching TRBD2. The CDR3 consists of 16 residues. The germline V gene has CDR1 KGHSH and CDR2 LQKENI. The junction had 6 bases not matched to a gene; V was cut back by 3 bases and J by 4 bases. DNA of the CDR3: TGTGCCAGCTCACCCGCGCGGACTAGCGGGAGATACGAGCAGTACTTC. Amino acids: CASSPARTSGRYEQYF.

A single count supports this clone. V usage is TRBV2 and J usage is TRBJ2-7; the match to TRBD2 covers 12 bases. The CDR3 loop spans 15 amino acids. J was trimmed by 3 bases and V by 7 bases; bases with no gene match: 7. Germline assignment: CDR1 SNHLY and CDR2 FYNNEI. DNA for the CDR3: TGTGCCAGCATGTTCGGACTAGCGGGAAACTACGAGCAGTACTTC. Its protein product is CASMFGLAGNYEQYF.

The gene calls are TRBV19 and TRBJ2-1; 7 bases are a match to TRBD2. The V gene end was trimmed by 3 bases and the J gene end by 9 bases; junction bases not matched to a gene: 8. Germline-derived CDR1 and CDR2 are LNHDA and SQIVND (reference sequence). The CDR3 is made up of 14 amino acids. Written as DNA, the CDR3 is TGTGCCAGTAGTATGGCGGCAGCGGGAACTGAGCAGTTCTTC. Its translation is CASSMAAAGTEQFF. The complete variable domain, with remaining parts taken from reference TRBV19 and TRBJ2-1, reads DGGITQSPKYLFRKEGQNVTLSCEQNLNHDAMYWYRQDPGQGLRLIYYSQIVNDFQKGDIAEGYSVSREKKESFPLTVTSAQKNPTAFYLCASSMAAAGTEQFFGPGTRLTVL.

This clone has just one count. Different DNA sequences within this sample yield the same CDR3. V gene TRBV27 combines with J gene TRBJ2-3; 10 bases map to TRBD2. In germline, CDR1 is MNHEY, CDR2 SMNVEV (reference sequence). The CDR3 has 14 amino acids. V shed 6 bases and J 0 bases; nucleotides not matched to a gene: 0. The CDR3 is CASRLAGSTDTQYF. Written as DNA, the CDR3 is TGTGCCAGCAGACTAGCGGGAAGCACAGATACGCAGTATTTT.

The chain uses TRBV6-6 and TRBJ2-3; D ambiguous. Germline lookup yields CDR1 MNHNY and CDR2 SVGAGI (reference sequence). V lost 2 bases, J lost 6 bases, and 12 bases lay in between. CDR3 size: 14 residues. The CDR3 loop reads CASSYGLVGDTQYF. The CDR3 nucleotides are TGTGCCAGCAGTTACGGGCTAGTCGGGGATACGCAGTATTTT.

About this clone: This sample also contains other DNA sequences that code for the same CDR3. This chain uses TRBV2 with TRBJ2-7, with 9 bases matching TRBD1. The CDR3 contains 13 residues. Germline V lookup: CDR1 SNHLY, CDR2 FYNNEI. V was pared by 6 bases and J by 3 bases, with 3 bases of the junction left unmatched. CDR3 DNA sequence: TGTGCCAGCAGGGGACAGGGTATCTACGAGCAGTACTTC. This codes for CASRGQGIYEQYF.

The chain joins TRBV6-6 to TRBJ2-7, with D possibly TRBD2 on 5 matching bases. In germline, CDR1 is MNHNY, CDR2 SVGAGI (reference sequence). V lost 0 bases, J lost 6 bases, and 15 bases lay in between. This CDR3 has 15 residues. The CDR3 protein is CASSYSGPGSGEQYF. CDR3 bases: TGTGCCAGCAGTTACTCAGGACCGGGAAGTGGCGAGCAGTACTTC.

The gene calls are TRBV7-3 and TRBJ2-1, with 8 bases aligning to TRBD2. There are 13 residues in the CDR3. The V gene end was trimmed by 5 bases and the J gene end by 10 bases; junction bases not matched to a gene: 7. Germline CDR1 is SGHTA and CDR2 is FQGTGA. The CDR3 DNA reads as TGTGCCAGCAGCCCTCCGACTAGCGACGAGCAGTTCTTC. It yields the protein CASSPPTSDEQFF. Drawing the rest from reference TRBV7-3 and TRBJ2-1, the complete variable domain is GAGVSQTPSNKVTEKGKYVELRCDPISGHTALYWYRQSLGQGPEFLIYFQGTGAADDSGLPNDRFFAVRPEGSVSTLKIQRTERGDSAVYLCASSPPTSDEQFFGPGTRLTVL.

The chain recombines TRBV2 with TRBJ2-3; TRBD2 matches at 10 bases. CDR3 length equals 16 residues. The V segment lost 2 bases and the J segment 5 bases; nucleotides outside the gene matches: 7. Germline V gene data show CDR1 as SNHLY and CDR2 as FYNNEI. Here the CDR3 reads CASSEPASGSLDTQYF. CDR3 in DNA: TGTGCCAGCAGTGAACCGGCTAGCGGGAGTTTAGATACGCAGTATTTT.

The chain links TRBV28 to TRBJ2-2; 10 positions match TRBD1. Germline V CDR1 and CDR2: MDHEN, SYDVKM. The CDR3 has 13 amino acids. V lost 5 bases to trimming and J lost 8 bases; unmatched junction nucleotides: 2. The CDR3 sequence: CASSDRGRGELFF. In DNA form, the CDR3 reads TGTGCCAGCAGTGACAGGGGGCGAGGGGAGCTGTTTTTT.

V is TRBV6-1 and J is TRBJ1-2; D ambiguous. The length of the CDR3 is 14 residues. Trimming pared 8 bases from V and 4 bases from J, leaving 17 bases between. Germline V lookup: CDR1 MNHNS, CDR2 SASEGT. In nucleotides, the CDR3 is TGTGCCAGCGCGGAACCGCCATTCTTCTATGGCTACACCTTC. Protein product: CASAEPPFFYGYTF.

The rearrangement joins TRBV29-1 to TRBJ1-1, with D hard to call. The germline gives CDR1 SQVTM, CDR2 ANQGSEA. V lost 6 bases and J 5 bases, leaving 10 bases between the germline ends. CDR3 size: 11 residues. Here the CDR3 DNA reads TGCAGCGTCCCACTGGGGACTGAAGCTTTCTTT. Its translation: CSVPLGTEAFF.

CDR3 nucleotide sequence: TGTGCCAGCAGCTTAGATGGGAGCCCTTACAATGAGCAGTTCTTC. Translating gives CASSLDGSPYNEQFF. The chain uses TRBV11-3 and TRBJ2-1; maybe TRBD2 (5 bases). The germline V gene encodes CDR1 SGHNT and CDR2 YENEEA. Deletions cut 0 bases from V and 4 bases from J, with 10 bases between. The CDR3 runs to 15 residues.